The present T cell receptor (beta chain) was sequenced within a study of cytomegalovirus exposure and HLA in healthy donors. In regard to this clone: The antigen remains unidentified.

Broader study findings: In a later analysis, an Asian-associated ancestry cluster reportedly showed fewer N-insertions than the approximately 640-donor mean. HLA-A and HLA-B allele assignments for most subjects were reportedly predicted accurately using TCR beta sequences.

Amplification used 60 Vbeta primers and 13 Jbeta primers. Repertoires were generated with immunoSEQ multiplex PCR, while TCRdb's copy carries only in-frame clones and drops some. Of roughly 100,000 clones listed, about an eighth are singletons. This TCR was recovered from a man aged 40-50 years in good health and CMV-seropositive. Material: PBMCs.

In DNA form, the CDR3 reads TGTGCCAGCAGCTTACTCGCCTTGGGGACAGGGAACACTGAAGCTTTCTTT. Residues: CASSLLALGTGNTEAFF. The chain links TRBV5-6 to TRBJ1-1, with 8 bases aligning to TRBD1. This CDR3 contains 17 residues. V dropped 2 bases and J dropped 1; count of bases not matched to a gene: 10. Germline assignment: CDR1 SGHDT and CDR2 YYEEEE.